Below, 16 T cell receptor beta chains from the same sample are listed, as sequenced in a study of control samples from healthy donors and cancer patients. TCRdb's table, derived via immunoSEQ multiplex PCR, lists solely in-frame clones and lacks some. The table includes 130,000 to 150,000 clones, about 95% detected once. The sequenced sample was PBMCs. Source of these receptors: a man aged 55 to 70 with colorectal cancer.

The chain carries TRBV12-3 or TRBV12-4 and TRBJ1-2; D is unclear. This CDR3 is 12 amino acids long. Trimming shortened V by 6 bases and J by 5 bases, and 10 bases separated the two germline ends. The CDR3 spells CASSYRAYGYTF. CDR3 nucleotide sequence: TGTGCCAGCAGCTACCGGGCTTATGGCTACACCTTC.

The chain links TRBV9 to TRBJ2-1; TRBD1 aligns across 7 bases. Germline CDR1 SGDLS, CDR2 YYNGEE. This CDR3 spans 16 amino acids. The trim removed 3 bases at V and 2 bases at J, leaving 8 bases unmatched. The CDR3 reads CASSERGQTTYNEQFF. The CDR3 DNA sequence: TGTGCCAGCAGCGAAAGGGGACAGACTACCTACAATGAGCAGTTCTTC.

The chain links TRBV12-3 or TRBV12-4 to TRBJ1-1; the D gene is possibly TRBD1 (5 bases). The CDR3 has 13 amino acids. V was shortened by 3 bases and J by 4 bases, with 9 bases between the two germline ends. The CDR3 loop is CASSLRGTTEAFF. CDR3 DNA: TGTGCCAGCAGTTTGCGAGGGACCACTGAAGCTTTCTTT.

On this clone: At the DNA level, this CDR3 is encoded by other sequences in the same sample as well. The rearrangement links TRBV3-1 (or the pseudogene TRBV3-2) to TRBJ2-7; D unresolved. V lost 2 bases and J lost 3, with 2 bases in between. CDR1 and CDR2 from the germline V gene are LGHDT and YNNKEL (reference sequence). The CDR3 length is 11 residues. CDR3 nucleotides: TGTGCCAGCAGCCAAAGCTACGAGCAGTACTTC. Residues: CASSQSYEQYF.

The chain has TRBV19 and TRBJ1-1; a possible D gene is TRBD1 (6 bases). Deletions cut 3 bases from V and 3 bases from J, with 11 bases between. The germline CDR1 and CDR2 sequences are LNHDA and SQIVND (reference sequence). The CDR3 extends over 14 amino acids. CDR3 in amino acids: CASSMLGGDTEAFF. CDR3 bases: TGTGCCAGTAGTATGTTAGGGGGAGACACTGAAGCTTTCTTT.

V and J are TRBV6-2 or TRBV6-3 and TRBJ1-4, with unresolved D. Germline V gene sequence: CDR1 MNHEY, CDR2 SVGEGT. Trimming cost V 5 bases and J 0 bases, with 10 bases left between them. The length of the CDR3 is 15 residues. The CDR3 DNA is TGTGCCAGCAGTGACGCAGGAGCAACTAATGAAAAACTGTTTTTT. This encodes CASSDAGATNEKLFF.

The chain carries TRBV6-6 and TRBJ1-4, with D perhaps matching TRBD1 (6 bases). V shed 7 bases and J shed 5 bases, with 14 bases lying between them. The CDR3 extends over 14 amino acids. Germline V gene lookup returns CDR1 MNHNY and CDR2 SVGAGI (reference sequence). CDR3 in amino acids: CASNMGAPNEKLFF. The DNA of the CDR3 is TGTGCCAGCAACATGGGGGCACCGAATGAAAAACTGTTTTTT.

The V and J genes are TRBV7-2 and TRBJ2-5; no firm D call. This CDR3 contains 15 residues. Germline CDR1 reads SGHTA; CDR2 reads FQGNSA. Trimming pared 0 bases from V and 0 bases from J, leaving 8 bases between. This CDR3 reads CASSLAGWYQETQYF. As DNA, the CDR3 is TGTGCCAGCAGCTTAGCAGGGTGGTACCAAGAGACCCAGTACTTC. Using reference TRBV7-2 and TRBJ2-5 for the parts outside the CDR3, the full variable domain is GAGVSQSPSNKVTEKGKDVELRCDPISGHTALYWYRQSLGQGLEFLIYFQGNSAPDKSGLPSDRFSAERTGGSVSTLTIQRTQQEDSAVYLCASSLAGWYQETQYFGPGTRLLVL.

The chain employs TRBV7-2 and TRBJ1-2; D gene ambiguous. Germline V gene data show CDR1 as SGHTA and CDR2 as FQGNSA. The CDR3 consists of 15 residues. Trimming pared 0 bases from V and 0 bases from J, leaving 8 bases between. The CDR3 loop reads CASSLAQTANYGYTF. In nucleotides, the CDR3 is TGTGCCAGCAGCTTAGCACAGACCGCTAACTATGGCTACACCTTC.

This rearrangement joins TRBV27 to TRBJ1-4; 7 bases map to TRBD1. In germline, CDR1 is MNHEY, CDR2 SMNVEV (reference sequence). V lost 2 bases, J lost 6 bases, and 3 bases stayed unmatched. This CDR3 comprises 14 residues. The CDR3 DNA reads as TGTGCCAGCAGTTTAATGCAGGGGGATGAAAAACTGTTTTTT. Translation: CASSLMQGDEKLFF.

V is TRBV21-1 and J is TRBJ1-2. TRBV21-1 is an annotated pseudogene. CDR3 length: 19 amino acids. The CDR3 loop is CASSYTSGTTRGLNYGYTF. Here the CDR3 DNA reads TGTGCCAGCAGCTATACGAGTGGGACGACACGCGGGCTTAACTATGGCTACACCTTC.

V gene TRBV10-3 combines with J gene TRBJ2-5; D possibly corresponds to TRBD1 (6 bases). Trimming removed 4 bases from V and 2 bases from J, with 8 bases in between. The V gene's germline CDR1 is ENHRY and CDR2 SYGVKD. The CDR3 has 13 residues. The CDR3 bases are TGTGCCATCAGTGCCGGACAGCAAGAGACCCAGTACTTC. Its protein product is CAISAGQQETQYF.

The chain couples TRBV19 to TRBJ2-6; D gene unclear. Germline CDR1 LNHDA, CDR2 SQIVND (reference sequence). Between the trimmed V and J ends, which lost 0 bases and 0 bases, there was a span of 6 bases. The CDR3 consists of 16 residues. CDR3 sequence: CASSIDRVSGANVLTF. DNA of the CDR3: TGTGCCAGTAGTATAGATCGAGTCTCTGGGGCCAACGTCCTGACTTTC. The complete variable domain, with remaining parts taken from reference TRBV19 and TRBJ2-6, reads DGGITQSPKYLFRKEGQNVTLSCEQNLNHDAMYWYRQDPGQGLRLIYYSQIVNDFQKGDIAEGYSVSREKKESFPLTVTSAQKNPTAFYLCASSIDRVSGANVLTFGAGSRLTVL.

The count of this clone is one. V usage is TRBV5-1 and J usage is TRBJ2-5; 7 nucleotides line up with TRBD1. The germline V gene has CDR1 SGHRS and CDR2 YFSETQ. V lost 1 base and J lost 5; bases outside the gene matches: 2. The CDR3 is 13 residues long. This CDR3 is CASSLTGVETQYF. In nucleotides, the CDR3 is TGCGCCAGCAGCTTGACAGGGGTGGAGACCCAGTACTTC.

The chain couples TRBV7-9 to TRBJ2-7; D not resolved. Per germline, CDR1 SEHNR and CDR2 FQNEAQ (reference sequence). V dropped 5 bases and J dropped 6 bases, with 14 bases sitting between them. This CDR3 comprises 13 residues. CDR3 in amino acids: CASSPPGRIEQYF. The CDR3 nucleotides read TGTGCCAGCAGCCCGCCCGGGCGAATCGAGCAGTACTTC. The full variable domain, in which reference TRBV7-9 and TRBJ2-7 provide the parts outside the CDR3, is DTGVSQNPRHKITKRGQNVTFRCDPISEHNRLYWYRQTLGQGPEFLTYFQNEAQLEKSRLLSDRFSAERPKGSFSTLEIQRTEQGDSAMYLCASSPPGRIEQYFGPGTRLTVT.

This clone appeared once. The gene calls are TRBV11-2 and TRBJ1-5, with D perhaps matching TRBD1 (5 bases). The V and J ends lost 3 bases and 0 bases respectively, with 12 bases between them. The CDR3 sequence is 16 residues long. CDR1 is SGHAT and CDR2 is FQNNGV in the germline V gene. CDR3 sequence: CASSLGVSDSNQPQHF. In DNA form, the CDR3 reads TGTGCCAGCAGCTTGGGGGTTTCGGATAGCAATCAGCCCCAGCATTTT.